The entry below describes one T cell receptor beta chain. The CDR3 has 15 amino acids. Looked up from germline, CDR1 is MDHEN and CDR2 is SYDVKM. The ends were cut back, 3 bases at V and 1 base at J, with 10 bases in the middle. The data were produced by immunoSEQ multiplex PCR, yet TCRdb's version contains in-frame clones alone and is incomplete. The sample lists hundreds of thousands of clones, approximately 92% occurring once. This entry belongs to a study of blood T cell repertoires in COVID-19. The chain uses TRBV28 and TRBJ1-5; no clear D gene. This TCR was sampled from a young man who had recovered from COVID-19. Material for sequencing was PBMCs or T cells enriched from blood (not recorded which). CDR3 sequence reads: CASSLPGNSNQPQHF. The CDR3 coding sequence is TGTGCCAGCAGTTTGCCGGGGAACAGCAATCAGCCCCAGCATTTT.